Shown below are 12 T cell receptor beta chains from a single sample sequenced in a study of blood T cell repertoires in COVID-19. The protocol was immunoSEQ multiplex PCR, while the TCRdb copy is restricted to in-frame clones and leaves out a portion. The profile shows 300,000 to 400,000 clones, 87% of them singletons. Sample: peripheral blood. Receptors originate from a woman in her forties or fifties with COVID-19, enrolled during active disease.

The rearrangement uses TRBV10-2 and TRBJ2-1, with D unresolved. V was clipped by 6 bases and J by 8 bases, with 8 bases between them. CDR3 size: 11 residues. The germline V gene has CDR1 WSHSY and CDR2 SAAADI. The CDR3 region is CASSLLDEQFF. CDR3 coding DNA: TGCGCCAGCAGCTTGTTAGATGAGCAGTTCTTC.

The chain employs TRBV7-9 and TRBJ1-2; 11 nucleotides agree with TRBD1. CDR3 size: 15 residues. Germline CDR1 reads SEHNR; CDR2 reads FQNEAQ (reference sequence). Trimming cost V 2 bases and J 5 bases; bases outside gene matches: 4. CDR3 nucleotides: TGTGCCAGCAGCTTATCGGGACAGGGGGATTATGGCTACACCTTC. Translated, it gives CASSLSGQGDYGYTF. Filled out from reference TRBV7-9 and TRBJ1-2, the complete variable domain reads DTGVSQNPRHKITKRGQNVTFRCDPISEHNRLYWYRQTLGQGPEFLTYFQNEAQLEKSRLLSDRFSAERPKGSFSTLEIQRTEQGDSAMYLCASSLSGQGDYGYTFGSGTRLTVV.

The V and J genes are TRBV19 and TRBJ1-6; TRBD1 might be the D (5 bases). Germline V gives CDR1 LNHDA, CDR2 SQIVND (reference sequence). Trimming stripped 7 bases from V and 4 bases from J, with 17 bases between. This CDR3 region has 16 residues. The CDR3 DNA reads as TGTGCCAGTACTGAACAGGCGCGACGGTATAATTCACCCCTCCACTTT. Translating it yields CASTEQARRYNSPLHF.

This chain connects TRBV3-1 (or the pseudogene TRBV3-2) to TRBJ2-1; weak D call: TRBD2 (5 bases). The V end was cut by 7 bases, the J end by 0 bases, with 7 bases between. This CDR3 is 13 amino acids long. In germline, CDR1 is LGHDT, CDR2 YNNKEL (reference sequence). The CDR3 is CASMGDSYNEQFF. The DNA for the CDR3 is TGTGCCAGCATGGGAGACTCCTACAATGAGCAGTTCTTC.

Worth noting for this clone: At one boundary the junction diverges from the germline segment, which might be a read error. V and J are TRBV6-5 and TRBJ1-2; the D gene is possibly TRBD1 (6 bases). This CDR3 has 11 residues. Looked up from germline, CDR1 is MNHEY and CDR2 is SVGAGI. The CDR3 loop is CASSRKGDRVW. CDR3 DNA sequence: TGTGCCAGCAGCCGCAAGGGGGACCGAGTTTGG.

The chain recombines TRBV7-3 with TRBJ2-3, with 13 bases lining up with TRBD2. J gave up 0 bases and V 4 bases, and 13 bases lay outside the gene matches. Per germline, CDR1 SGHTA and CDR2 FQGTGA. The CDR3 runs 20 residues. In DNA, the CDR3 is TGTGCCAGCAGCTCGAATGGACTAGCGGGAGTGATTGGTAGCACAGATACGCAGTATTTT. Its protein product is CASSSNGLAGVIGSTDTQYF. Complete variable domain (other parts from reference TRBV7-3 and TRBJ2-3): GAGVSQTPSNKVTEKGKYVELRCDPISGHTALYWYRQSLGQGPEFLIYFQGTGAADDSGLPNDRFFAVRPEGSVSTLKIQRTERGDSAVYLCASSSNGLAGVIGSTDTQYFGPGTRLTVL.

This chain links TRBV7-3 with TRBJ2-1; 8 bases agree with TRBD2. V trimming: 4 bases; J trimming: 0 bases; junction bases outside the gene matches: 5. The germline V gene has CDR1 SGHTA and CDR2 FQGTGA. The CDR3 spans 16 residues. CDR3 in DNA: TGTGCCAGCAGCTCACGCGGGGGGAGCTCCTACAATGAGCAGTTCTTC. Its translation is CASSSRGGSSYNEQFF. The variable domain in full, with the rest retrieved from reference TRBV7-3 and TRBJ2-1, is GAGVSQTPSNKVTEKGKYVELRCDPISGHTALYWYRQSLGQGPEFLIYFQGTGAADDSGLPNDRFFAVRPEGSVSTLKIQRTERGDSAVYLCASSSRGGSSYNEQFFGPGTRLTVL.

CDR3 sequence: CASSVAGTAEKLFF. Here the CDR3 DNA reads TGTGCCAGCAGCGTAGCTGGGACAGCTGAAAAACTGTTTTTT. This chain uses TRBV9 with TRBJ1-4, with 7 bases that match TRBD1. Trimming removed 0 bases from V and 7 bases from J; junction bases left unmatched: 3. The CDR3 runs 14 residues. The germline gives CDR1 SGDLS, CDR2 YYNGEE.

The rearrangement joins TRBV10-2 to TRBJ1-1; D call uncertain. V was shortened by 6 bases and J by 3 bases, with 14 bases between the two germline ends. CDR1 is WSHSY, CDR2 SAAADI, per germline. The CDR3 has 14 amino acids. Here the CDR3 reads CASRVAGGHTEAFF. Written as DNA, the CDR3 is TGCGCCAGCAGAGTGGCCGGAGGGCACACTGAAGCTTTCTTT.

The chain has TRBV12-5 and TRBJ2-7, with 7 bases lining up with TRBD1. Unmatched junction bases numbered 5, after V lost 3 bases and J lost 0 bases. The CDR3 has 15 amino acids. Germline V gives CDR1 LGHNT, CDR2 FRNRAP. CDR3 region: CASGLSGQPSYEQYF. Here the CDR3 DNA reads TGTGCTAGTGGTTTATCGGGACAGCCCTCCTACGAGCAGTACTTC.

The V and J genes are TRBV6-1 and TRBJ2-1, with unresolved D. V was clipped by 1 base and J by 0 bases, with 7 bases between them. The CDR3 consists of 15 residues. The germline V gene has CDR1 MNHNS and CDR2 SASEGT. In nucleotides, the CDR3 is TGTGCCAGCAGTGAAGGCTTTAGCTCCTACAATGAGCAGTTCTTC. Translated: CASSEGFSSYNEQFF.

This clone came up once. This rearrangement joins TRBV15 to TRBJ1-4; D remains ambiguous. Germline-derived CDR1 and CDR2 are LNHNV and YYDKDF (reference sequence). This CDR3 has 15 residues. The V and J ends lost 0 bases and 7 bases respectively, with 12 bases between them. Here the CDR3 DNA reads TGTGCCACCAGCAGAGATAGCGGGAGAGGTGAAAAACTGTTTTTT. Residues: CATSRDSGRGEKLFF.